This entry lists 11 T cell receptor beta chains sequenced from one sample in a study of blood T cell repertoires in COVID-19. Using immunoSEQ multiplex PCR, the repertoire was profiled, and TCRdb retains in-frame clones only, with some absent. The sample gives 200,000 to 300,000 clones, 86% of which show up once; over 2.5% is in the top ten. Sequenced input: PBMCs or T cells enriched from blood (not recorded which). These receptors originate from a woman between 18 and 29 years old who had recovered from COVID-19.

The chain recombines TRBV28 with TRBJ2-3; 11 positions agree with TRBD2. V lost 1 base, J lost 4 bases, and 7 bases stayed unmatched. Per the germline V gene, CDR1 is MDHEN and CDR2 is SYDVKM. The CDR3 contains 17 residues. CDR3: CASSLSLAGGPADTQYF. The CDR3 DNA sequence: TGTGCCAGCAGTTTATCGTTAGCGGGAGGGCCGGCAGATACGCAGTATTTT.

This chain links TRBV6-5 with TRBJ2-1, with 9 nucleotides matching TRBD2. The V gene end was trimmed by 5 bases and the J gene end by 2 bases; junction bases not matched to a gene: 4. This CDR3 has 15 amino acids. Per germline, CDR1 MNHEY and CDR2 SVGAGI. The CDR3 sequence: CASSPLAGTYNEQFF. The CDR3 DNA reads TGTGCCAGCAGTCCCCTAGCGGGGACCTACAATGAGCAGTTCTTC.

This clone has only one observation. This rearrangement joins TRBV5-1 to TRBJ2-3, with 9 bases aligning to TRBD2. The CDR3 has 16 amino acids. Per the germline V gene, CDR1 is SGHRS and CDR2 is YFSETQ. V lost 4 bases to trimming and J lost 2 bases; unmatched junction nucleotides: 8. CDR3 residues: CASSTGLARTTDTQYF. In DNA, the CDR3 is TGCGCCAGCAGCACCGGACTAGCGCGAACCACAGATACGCAGTATTTT.

This chain links TRBV7-3 with TRBJ2-1; tentatively, D is TRBD2 (6 bases). V gave up 6 bases and J gave up 4 bases, with 16 bases separating them. The germline V gene encodes CDR1 SGHTA and CDR2 FQGTGA. This CDR3 spans 15 amino acids. The CDR3 DNA sequence: TGTGCCAGCAGGGTAAATAGCGGACAATACAATGAGCAGTTCTTC. Translation: CASRVNSGQYNEQFF.

This sequence joins TRBV7-9 and TRBJ1-2; possible D gene TRBD1, 5 bases. Germline CDR1 reads SEHNR; CDR2 reads FQNEAQ (reference sequence). V was clipped by 2 bases and J by 7 bases, with 26 bases between them. This CDR3 spans 18 amino acids. The DNA of the CDR3 is TGTGCCAGCAGCTTACTCGGGACTACGGCTATGGGGGGAGGTGGCTACACCTTC. Translating gives CASSLLGTTAMGGGGYTF.

This clone was counted a few times. The V gene is TRBV7-3, the J gene TRBJ2-1, with 8 bases that match TRBD1. The CDR3 has 13 amino acids. Germline V lookup: CDR1 SGHTA, CDR2 FQGTGA. V lost 4 bases and J lost 8; bases outside the gene matches: 4. The DNA of the CDR3 is TGTGCCAGCAGCTCGACAGGGGAGCATGAGCAGTTCTTC. Translated, it gives CASSSTGEHEQFF. Full variable domain (rest looked up from reference TRBV7-3 and TRBJ2-1): GAGVSQTPSNKVTEKGKYVELRCDPISGHTALYWYRQSLGQGPEFLIYFQGTGAADDSGLPNDRFFAVRPEGSVSTLKIQRTERGDSAVYLCASSSTGEHEQFFGPGTRLTVL.

This clone was counted a single time. The CDR3 DNA follows: TGTGCCAGTAGTATAGATCGGTCCGGTCAGCCCCAGCATTTT. Its protein is CASSIDRSGQPQHF. This chain connects TRBV19 to TRBJ1-5; D is unresolved. Germline V lookup: CDR1 LNHDA, CDR2 SQIVND (reference sequence). This CDR3 region has 14 residues. Trimming removed 0 bases from V and 6 bases from J, with 9 bases in between. Using reference TRBV19 and TRBJ1-5 for the parts outside the CDR3, the full variable domain is DGGITQSPKYLFRKEGQNVTLSCEQNLNHDAMYWYRQDPGQGLRLIYYSQIVNDFQKGDIAEGYSVSREKKESFPLTVTSAQKNPTAFYLCASSIDRSGQPQHFGDGTRLSIL.

The CDR3 sequence is CASSLAGATSTDTQYF. CDR3 nucleotides: TGTGCCAGCAGCTTAGCAGGAGCTACTAGCACAGATACGCAGTATTTT. The chain has TRBV7-2 and TRBJ2-3; D is uncertain. The V and J ends lost 0 bases and 0 bases respectively, with 10 bases between them. The germline gives CDR1 SGHTA, CDR2 FQGNSA. The CDR3 contains 16 residues.

The V call is TRBV13, the J call TRBJ2-6; D is possibly TRBD1 (6 bases). The CDR3 length is 18 residues. Trimming pared 5 bases from V and 0 bases from J, leaving 17 bases between. Germline V gene sequence: CDR1 PRHDT, CDR2 FYEKMQ (reference sequence). CDR3 in amino acids: CASSHRDRNHSGANVLTF. As DNA, the CDR3 is TGTGCCAGCAGCCACCGTGACAGGAACCACTCTGGGGCCAACGTCCTGACTTTC.

The genes are TRBV7-6 and TRBJ2-7; 7 bases map to TRBD2. Per germline, CDR1 SGHVS and CDR2 FNYEAQ. V was clipped by 5 bases and J by 6 bases; unmatched bases: 22. This CDR3 is 18 amino acids long. The CDR3 DNA reads as TGTGCCAGCAGCCCCGGGGAGGGGTCGTTAGGAACCTTGATCGAGCAGTACTTC. Translating it yields CASSPGEGSLGTLIEQYF.

The rearrangement links TRBV19 to TRBJ1-4; D is possibly TRBD1 (5 bases). Germline V gives CDR1 LNHDA, CDR2 SQIVND (reference sequence). Trimming stripped 1 base from V and 8 bases from J, with 8 bases between. The CDR3 runs to 13 residues. Here the CDR3 DNA reads TGTGCCAGTAGTATAGCGCAGGGAGAAAAACTGTTTTTT. The encoded protein is CASSIAQGEKLFF.